This is a list of T cell receptor beta chains from one sample in a study of blood T cell repertoires in COVID-19. Data came from immunoSEQ multiplex PCR; TCRdb stores just in-frame clones and leaves some out. The table includes fewer than 250,000 clones, roughly 80% detected once. Sequencing was done on a sample of peripheral blood. The receptors were gathered from a man in his thirties or forties with active or convalescent COVID-19. CDR3s include the opening cysteine and the closing phenylalanine or tryptophan. D genes are given only for firm matches. Clone size is not always given. Where it is, it says once, few, many or a class for expanded clones.

j_call | v_call | clone_size | cdr3_length | d_call | cdr3_nt | cdr3_aa
TRBJ2-7 | TRBV6-5 | - | 14 | TRBD1 | TGTGCCAGCAGCCCCAGGACAGGGTGGAACGAGCAGTACTTC | CASSPRTGWNEQYF
TRBJ1-2 | TRBV24-1 | - | 13 | - | TGTGCCACCAGTGATAGGGCAGGGTATGGCTACACCTTC | CATSDRAGYGYTF
TRBJ2-3 | TRBV10-3 | - | 17 | TRBD1 | TGTGCCATCAGTGAGTCAGGGACAGGGGGTGGAACAGATACGCAGTATTTT | CAISESGTGGGTDTQYF
TRBJ2-1 | TRBV5-4 | - | 15 | TRBD2 | TGTGCCAGCAGCTTGGGGGTAGCGGGAGGGTATGAGCAGTTCTTC | CASSLGVAGGYEQFF
TRBJ2-7 | TRBV6-5 | - | 13 | TRBD1 | TGTGCCAGCAGTTACCGGACAGGGGGGGAGCAGTACTTC | CASSYRTGGEQYF
TRBJ2-5 | TRBV7-6 | - | 13 | - | TGTGCCAGCAGCTTAAGTCCGGGTGAGACCCAGTACTTC | CASSLSPGETQYF
TRBJ1-2 | TRBV7-9 | - | 17 | - | TGTGCCAGCAGCCCGACCGGGACACACACAACTAACTATGGCTACACCTTC | CASSPTGTHTTNYGYTF
TRBJ1-2 | TRBV9 | few | 13 | - | TGTGCCAGCAGCGTAGGAAGGGGGTATGGCTACACCTTC | CASSVGRGYGYTF
TRBJ2-7 | TRBV6-5 | - | 15 | TRBD1 | TGTGCCAGCCATGGACAGGGGCGAACAACCTACGAGCAGTACTTC | CASHGQGRTTYEQYF
TRBJ2-1 | TRBV2 | - | 15 | TRBD2 | TGTGCCAGCAGGGGACTAGCGGGAGGGCCTGTTGAGCAGTTCTTC | CASRGLAGGPVEQFF
TRBJ2-3 | TRBV11-3 | - | 15 | TRBD1 | TGTGCCAGCAGCTTAGAAGGGACAGGGGCAGATACGCAGTATTTT | CASSLEGTGADTQYF
TRBJ1-5 | TRBV28 | - | 14 | - | TGTGCCAGCACGAGGGGGGGCAGCAATCAGCCCCAGCATTTT | CASTRGGSNQPQHF
TRBJ2-1 | TRBV28 | - | 18 | TRBD2 | TGTGCCAGCAGTTTCAGGGCGACGGGACTAGCGGGAGTAAATGAGCAGTTCTTC | CASSFRATGLAGVNEQFF
TRBJ2-3 | TRBV11-3 | - | 13 | - | TGTGCCAGCAGCTTAGCGGGTACAGATACGCAGTATTTT | CASSLAGTDTQYF
TRBJ2-7 | TRBV4-3 | - | 16 | TRBD2 | TGCGCCAGCAGCCAGGCTAGCGGGGGGCCGGAGCTGGAGCAGTACTTC | CASSQASGGPELEQYF
TRBJ1-2 | TRBV20-1 | - | 11 | - | TGCAGTGCCAGGGGAGATATGGGCTACACCTTC | CSARGDMGYTF
TRBJ1-1 | TRBV30 | - | 13 | - | TGTGCCTGGAGAGGGGGAAGTGACACTGAAGCTTTCTTT | CAWRGGSDTEAFF
TRBJ2-7 | TRBV5-6 | - | 16 | - | TGTGCCAGCAGCCCGGTGGTGGCGGGATTCACCTACGAGCAGTACTTC | CASSPVVAGFTYEQYF
TRBJ1-1 | TRBV13 | - | 15 | TRBD1 | TGTGCCAGCAGCCCGGGGACAGGGTCATACACTGAAGCTTTCTTT | CASSPGTGSYTEAFF
TRBJ1-1 | TRBV28 | - | 14 | - | TGTGCCAGCAGTCTCCGACAGATGAACACTGAAGCTTTCTTT | CASSLRQMNTEAFF
TRBJ1-5 | TRBV24-1 | - | 13 | - | TGTGCCACCAGTGTCGGGATGGATCAGCCCCAGCATTTT | CATSVGMDQPQHF
TRBJ2-3 | TRBV11-2 | - | 17 | TRBD2 | TGTGCCAGCAGCTTTGGCGGACTAGCGGGGGTGCCAGATACGCAGTATTTT | CASSFGGLAGVPDTQYF
TRBJ1-5 | TRBV6-2/TRBV6-3 | - | 14 | - | TGTGCCAGCAGTACTACAGGTTACGATCAGCCCCAGCATTTT | CASSTTGYDQPQHF
TRBJ2-5 | TRBV5-5 | - | 14 | - | TGTGCCAGCAGCGTTGGGGCAGGAGGGGAGACCCAGTACTTC | CASSVGAGGETQYF
TRBJ2-1 | TRBV19 | - | 17 | - | TGTGCCAGTAGCGGGAGTCCGTATCGAAGCTCCTACAATGAGCAGTTCTTC | CASSGSPYRSSYNEQFF
TRBJ1-1 | TRBV5-6 | - | 15 | TRBD1 | TGTGCCAGCAGCAGAGACAGGGTATACAACACTGAAGCTTTCTTT | CASSRDRVYNTEAFF
TRBJ2-7 | TRBV5-6 | - | 14 | - | TGTGCCAGCAGCTTCTTCTCGGGCTCCTACGAGCAGTACTTC | CASSFFSGSYEQYF
TRBJ2-1 | TRBV6-5 | - | 14 | - | TGTGCCAGCAGCCACCCTCTTCCCAGGAATGAGCAGTTCTTC | CASSHPLPRNEQFF
TRBJ1-1 | TRBV28 | - | 16 | - | TGTGCCAGCAGTTTGGCGATAAACAGGCAGAACACTGAAGCTTTCTTT | CASSLAINRQNTEAFF
TRBJ1-5 | TRBV3-1/TRBV3-2 | - | 14 | - | TGTGCCAGCAGCCAACAGTATAGCAATCAGCCCCAGCATTTT | CASSQQYSNQPQHF
TRBJ1-6 | TRBV11-2 | - | 13 | - | TGTGCCAGCAGCCCCCAGGGGAGTTCACCCCTCCACTTT | CASSPQGSSPLHF
TRBJ2-3 | TRBV3-1/TRBV3-2 | once | 15 | - | TGTGCCAGCAGCCCGCGAGGGAGAGTAACAGATACGCAGTATTTT | CASSPRGRVTDTQYF
TRBJ2-7 | TRBV19 | - | 14 | - | TGTGCCAGTAGTCCACGGACACAAAACTACGAGCAGTACTTC | CASSPRTQNYEQYF
TRBJ2-1 | TRBV4-2 | - | 13 | - | TGTGCCAGCAGCCAAGAAGGGCAGGGTGAGCAGTTCTTC | CASSQEGQGEQFF
TRBJ2-5 | TRBV7-2 | - | 11 | - | TGTGCCAGCAGCTGGGGCGGGACCCAGTACTTC | CASSWGGTQYF
TRBJ2-1 | TRBV19 | few | 16 | - | TGTGCCAGTAGTATAGATCGGTCAGGCGCCTACAATGAGCAGTTCTTC | CASSIDRSGAYNEQFF
TRBJ1-1 | TRBV28 | - | 12 | - | TGTGCCAGCTGTATCCTAAACACTGAAGCTTTCTTT | CASCILNTEAFF
TRBJ2-1 | TRBV29-1 | - | 15 | - | TGCAGCGTTACGATCCCGGGGAGCTCCTACAATGAGCAGTTCTTC | CSVTIPGSSYNEQFF
TRBJ2-1 | TRBV15 | - | 15 | - | TGTGCCACCAGCAGAGAGGAGAACGGTTACAATGAGCAGTTCTTC | CATSREENGYNEQFF
TRBJ2-3 | TRBV19 | - | 15 | - | TGTGCCAGTAGGCCCACAGCTACCAACACAGATACGCAGTATTTT | CASRPTATNTDTQYF